This T cell receptor (beta chain) was obtained from a study of T cell changes during pregnancy in multiple sclerosis. Generated by immunoSEQ multiplex PCR, the TCRdb table keeps only in-frame clones and is missing some. The sample yields about 38,000 clones, around 90% seen once. The junction had 12 bases not matched to a gene; V was cut back by 10 bases and J by 5 bases. Germline-derived CDR1 and CDR2 are MGHDK and SYGVNS. The CDR3 has 14 residues. The sequences come from CD4+ T cells from peripheral blood mononuclear cells, collected after pregnancy. The rearrangement joins TRBV25-1 to TRBJ2-5; 8 bases map to TRBD2. The TCR originated in a female donor in good health, enrolled as a control in a pregnancy study. The CDR3 nucleotides are TGTGCCACCAGCGAGCGGACTAGCTCGGAGACCCAGTACTTC. Translated: CATSERTSSETQYF.